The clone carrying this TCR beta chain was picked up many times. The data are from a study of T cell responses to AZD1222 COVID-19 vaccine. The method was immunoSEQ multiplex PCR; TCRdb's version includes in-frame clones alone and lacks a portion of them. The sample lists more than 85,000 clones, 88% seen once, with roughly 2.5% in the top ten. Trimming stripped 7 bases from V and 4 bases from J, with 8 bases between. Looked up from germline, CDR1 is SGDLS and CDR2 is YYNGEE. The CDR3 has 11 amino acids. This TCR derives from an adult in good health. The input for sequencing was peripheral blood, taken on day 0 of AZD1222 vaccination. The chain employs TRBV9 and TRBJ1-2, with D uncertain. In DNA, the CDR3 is TGTGCCAGCGGCGGGAGCTATGGCTACACCTTC. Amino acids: CASGGSYGYTF.